This TCR beta chain was sequenced during a study of blood T cell repertoires in COVID-19. Across the whole study: Italy, Spain and the United States were the sources of the convalescent and acute COVID-19 samples. T cells, B-cell-depleted T cells, or PBMCs provided the cDNA or gDNA that served as material.

Authors' processing steps: Nucleated cell number was recorded as an estimate derived from reference gene primer amplification. Repertoires were generated with immunoSEQ multiplex PCR, while TCRdb's copy carries only in-frame clones and drops some. Clonal size and the V and J genes are those of that table, whereas D and trimming came from the DNA. The sample records under 55,000 clones, approximately 87% being singletons. This TCR derives from a human donor in a cohort sampled during active COVID-19. Specimen: peripheral blood.

The CDR3 DNA reads as TGTGCCAGCAGCCGGTCCAGGGGGAGCACTGAAGCTTTCTTT. Translation gives CASSRSRGSTEAFF. The chain has TRBV11-2 and TRBJ1-1; 7 bases are shared with TRBD1. The CDR3 totals 14 residues. After removal of 5 bases from V and 4 bases from J, the junction contained 7 bases not matched to a gene. Germline CDR1 SGHAT, CDR2 FQNNGV.